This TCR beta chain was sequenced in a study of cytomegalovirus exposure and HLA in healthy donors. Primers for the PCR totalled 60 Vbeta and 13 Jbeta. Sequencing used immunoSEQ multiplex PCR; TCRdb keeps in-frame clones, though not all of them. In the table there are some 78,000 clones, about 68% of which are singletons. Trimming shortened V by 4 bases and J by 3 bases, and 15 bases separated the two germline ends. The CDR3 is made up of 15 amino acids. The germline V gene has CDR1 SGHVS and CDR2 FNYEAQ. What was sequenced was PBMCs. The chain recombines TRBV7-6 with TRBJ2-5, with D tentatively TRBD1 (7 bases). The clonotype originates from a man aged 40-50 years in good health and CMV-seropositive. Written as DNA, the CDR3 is TGTGCCAGCAGCTACGGAGGGGGCCGGGAAGAGACCCAGTACTTC. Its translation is CASSYGGGREETQYF.